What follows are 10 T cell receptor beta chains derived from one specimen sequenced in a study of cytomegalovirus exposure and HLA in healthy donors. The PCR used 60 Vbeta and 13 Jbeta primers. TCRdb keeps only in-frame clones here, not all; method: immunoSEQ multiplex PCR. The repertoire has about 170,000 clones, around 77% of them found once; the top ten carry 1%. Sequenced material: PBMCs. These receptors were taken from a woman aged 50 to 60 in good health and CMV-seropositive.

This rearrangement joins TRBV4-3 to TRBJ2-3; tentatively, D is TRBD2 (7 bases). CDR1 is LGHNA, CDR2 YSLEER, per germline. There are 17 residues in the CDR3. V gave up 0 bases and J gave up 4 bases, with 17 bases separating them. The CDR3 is CASSQDGAGAHADTQYF. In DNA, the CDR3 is TGCGCCAGCAGCCAAGATGGGGCGGGGGCACACGCAGATACGCAGTATTTT.

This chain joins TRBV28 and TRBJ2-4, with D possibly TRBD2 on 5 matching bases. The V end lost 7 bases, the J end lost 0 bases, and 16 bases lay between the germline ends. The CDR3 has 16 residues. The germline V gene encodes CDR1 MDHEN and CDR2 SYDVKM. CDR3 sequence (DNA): TGTGCCAGCAAGCAACGAGGACTGCTAGCCAAAAACATTCAGTACTTC. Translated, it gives CASKQRGLLAKNIQYF.

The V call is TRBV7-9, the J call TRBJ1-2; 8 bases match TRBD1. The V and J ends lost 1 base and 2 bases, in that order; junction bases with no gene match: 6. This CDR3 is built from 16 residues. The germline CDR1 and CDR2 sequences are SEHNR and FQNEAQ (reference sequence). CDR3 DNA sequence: TGTGCCAGCAGCTTAGTGGGGCAGGGGGCGAACTATGGCTACACCTTC. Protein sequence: CASSLVGQGANYGYTF.

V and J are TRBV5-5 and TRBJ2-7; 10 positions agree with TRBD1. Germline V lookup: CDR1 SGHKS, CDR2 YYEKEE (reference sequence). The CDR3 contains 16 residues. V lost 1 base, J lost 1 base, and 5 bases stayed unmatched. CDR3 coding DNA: TGTGCCAGCAGCTTGTTGGGGACAGGGGTTTCCTACGAGCAGTACTTC. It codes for CASSLLGTGVSYEQYF.

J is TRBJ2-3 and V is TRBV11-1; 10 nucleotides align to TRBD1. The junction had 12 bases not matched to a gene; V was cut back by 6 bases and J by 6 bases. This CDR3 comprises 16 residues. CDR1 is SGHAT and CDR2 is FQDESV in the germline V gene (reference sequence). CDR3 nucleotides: TGTGCCAGCAGGCAAGTAGGGACAGGGGCATCGGATACGCAGTATTTT. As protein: CASRQVGTGASDTQYF.

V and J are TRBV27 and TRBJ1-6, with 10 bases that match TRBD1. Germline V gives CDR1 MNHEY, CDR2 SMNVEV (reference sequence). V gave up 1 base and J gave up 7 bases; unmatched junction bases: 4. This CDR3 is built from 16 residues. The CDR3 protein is CASSLLRTGGNSPLHF. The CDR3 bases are TGTGCCAGCAGTTTATTGCGGACAGGGGGAAATTCACCCCTCCACTTT.

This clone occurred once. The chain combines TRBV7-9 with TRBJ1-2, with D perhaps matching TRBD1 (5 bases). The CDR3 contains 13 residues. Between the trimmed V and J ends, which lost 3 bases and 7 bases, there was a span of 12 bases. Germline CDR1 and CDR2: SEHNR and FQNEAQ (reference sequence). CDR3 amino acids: CASSLDTGRGYTF. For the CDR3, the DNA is TGTGCCAGCAGCTTGGATACAGGTCGTGGCTACACCTTC.

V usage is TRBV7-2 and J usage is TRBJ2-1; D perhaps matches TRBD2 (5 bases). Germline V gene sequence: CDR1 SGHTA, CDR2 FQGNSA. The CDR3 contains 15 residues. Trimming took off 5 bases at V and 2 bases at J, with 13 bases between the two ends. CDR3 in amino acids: CASSPVRGTYNEQFF. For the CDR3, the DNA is TGTGCCAGCAGCCCGGTCCGGGGAACCTACAATGAGCAGTTCTTC.

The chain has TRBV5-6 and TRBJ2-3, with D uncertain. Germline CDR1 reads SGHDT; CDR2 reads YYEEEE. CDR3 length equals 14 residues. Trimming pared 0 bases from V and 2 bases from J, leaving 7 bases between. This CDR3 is CASSLGAHTDTQYF. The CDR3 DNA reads TGTGCCAGCAGCTTGGGGGCCCACACAGATACGCAGTATTTT.

In DNA, the CDR3 is TGCAGTGGATTGAGGAATGAGCAGTTCTTC. Amino acids: CSGLRNEQFF. The V and J genes are TRBV20-1 and TRBJ2-1; unclear D gene. Trimming took 7 bases from V and 7 from J, leaving 8 bases between them. Germline V gene lookup returns CDR1 DFQATT and CDR2 SNEGSKA (reference sequence). This CDR3 contains 10 residues.